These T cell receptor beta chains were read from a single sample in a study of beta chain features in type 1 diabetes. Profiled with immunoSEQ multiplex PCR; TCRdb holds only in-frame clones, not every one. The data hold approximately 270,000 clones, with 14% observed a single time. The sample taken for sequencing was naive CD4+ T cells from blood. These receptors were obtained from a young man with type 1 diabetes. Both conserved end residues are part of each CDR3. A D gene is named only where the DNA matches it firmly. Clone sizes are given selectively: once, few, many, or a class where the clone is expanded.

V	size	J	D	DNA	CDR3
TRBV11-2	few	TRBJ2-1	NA	TGTGCCAGCAGCTCAGGTGGGAATGAGCAGTTCTTC	CASSSGGNEQFF
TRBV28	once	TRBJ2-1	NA	TGTGCCAGCAGTTGGATTAGGGGGACCGGGAATGAGCAGTTCTTC	CASSWIRGTGNEQFF
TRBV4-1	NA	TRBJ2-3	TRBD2	TGCGCCAGCAGCCAAGAGGGGCGGGAGGGGTTTGGGGGCACAGATACGCAGTATTTT	CASSQEGREGFGGTDTQYF
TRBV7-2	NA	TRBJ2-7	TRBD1	TGTGCCAGCAGCTTGTCATACCCGGGACAGGGAGATTCGGACGAGCAGTACTTC	CASSLSYPGQGDSDEQYF
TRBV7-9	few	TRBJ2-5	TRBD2	TGTGCCAGCAGCAAGGAGGGGAGGGCTGGTGAGACCCAGTACTTC	CASSKEGRAGETQYF
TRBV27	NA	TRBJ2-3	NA	TGTGCCAGCAGTTTATCTCTAGCTCAGGTCACAGATACGCAGTATTTT	CASSLSLAQVTDTQYF
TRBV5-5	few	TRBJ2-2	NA	TGTGCCAGCAGCCCCTGGGTCACAGGAAACACCGGGGAGCTGTTTTTT	CASSPWVTGNTGELFF
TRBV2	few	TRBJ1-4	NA	TGTGCCACTACCCTCCAATTCCCTTTCGGGGAAAAACTGTTTTTT	CATTLQFPFGEKLFF
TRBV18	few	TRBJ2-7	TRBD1	TGTGCCAGCTCACGTGGGACAGGTGCTAACTACGAGCAGTACTTC	CASSRGTGANYEQYF
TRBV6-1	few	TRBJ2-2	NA	TGTGCCAGCAGTGCCCCCCGGGGGACAGCTAACACCGGGGAGCTGTTTTTT	CASSAPRGTANTGELFF
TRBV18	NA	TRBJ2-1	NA	TGTGCCAGCTCTCCTAGCCGGGAGACTAATGAGCAGTTCTTC	CASSPSRETNEQFF